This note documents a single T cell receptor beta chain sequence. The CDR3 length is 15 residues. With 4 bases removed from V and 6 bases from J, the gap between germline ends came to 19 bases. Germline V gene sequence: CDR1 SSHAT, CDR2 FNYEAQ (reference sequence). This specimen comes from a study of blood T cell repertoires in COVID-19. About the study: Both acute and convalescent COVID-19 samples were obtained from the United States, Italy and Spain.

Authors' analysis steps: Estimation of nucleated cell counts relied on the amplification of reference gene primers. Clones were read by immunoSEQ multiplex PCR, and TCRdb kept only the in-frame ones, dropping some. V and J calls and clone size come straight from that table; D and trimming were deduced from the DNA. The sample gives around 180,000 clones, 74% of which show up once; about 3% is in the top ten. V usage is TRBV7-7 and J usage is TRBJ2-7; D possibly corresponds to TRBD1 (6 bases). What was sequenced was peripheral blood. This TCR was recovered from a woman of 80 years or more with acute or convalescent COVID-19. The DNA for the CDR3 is TGTGCCAGCAGCTCAACAGGGTCTTCGGCGAGCGAGCAGTACTTC. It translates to CASSSTGSSASEQYF. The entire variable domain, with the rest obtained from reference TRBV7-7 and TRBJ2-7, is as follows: GAGVSQSPRYKVTKRGQDVTLRCDPISSHATLYWYQQALGQGPEFLTYFNYEAQPDKSGLPSDRFSAERPEGSISTLTIQRTEQRDSAMYRCASSSTGSSASEQYFGPGTRLTVT.